The 21 T cell receptor beta chains given below trace back to one sample, sequenced in a study of spatial heterogeneity in lung cancer. TCRdb passed the 5' RACE reads through MiXCR, listing each CDR3 protein once. The table shows 2,700 or so distinct CDR3 sequences, with under 8% occurring only once. This sample's time point: sample taken at primary tumor resection. Study-wide points: Counts of expanded alpha and beta TCRs within tumors tracked the tumor nonsynonymous mutation count.

Antigen specificity for these receptors is unknown. This specimen consisted of lung tumor tissue, obtained at surgery. The origin of the receptors is a male donor with early-stage non-small cell lung cancer.

This clonotype rates as large. Within a library made for alpha chains, this beta chain is off target, and its count is uninformative. The chain couples TRBV20-1 to TRBJ2-7; possible D gene TRBD2, 6 bases. This CDR3 region has 14 residues. The germline V and J ends were trimmed by 3 bases and 2 bases, with 14 bases remaining between them. Germline lookup yields CDR1 DFQATT and CDR2 SNEGSKA (reference sequence). CDR3 sequence reads: CSARRFSGPYEQYF. In nucleotides, the CDR3 is TGCAGTGCTAGGAGATTTAGCGGACCCTACGAGCAGTACTTC.

This clonotype is termed medium-sized (0.01 to 0.1%). The library was designed around alpha chains, so this beta chain is a stray read whose abundance carries little weight. This chain links TRBV2 with TRBJ2-5, with 14 bases matching TRBD2. With 7 bases clipped from V and 4 bases from J, the junction kept 11 bases outside the gene matches. This CDR3 comprises 17 residues. CDR1 and CDR2 (germline): SNHLY, FYNNEI. DNA for the CDR3: TGTGCCAGCACGCTAAGCCCTGGACTAGCGGGAGGAGAGACCCAGTACTTC. Residues: CASTLSPGLAGGETQYF.

Within the sample, this clonotype is large. As an off-target read in a library built for alpha chains, this beta chain has a frequency of little significance. V gene TRBV4-2 combines with J gene TRBJ2-5; D perhaps matches TRBD2 (5 bases). Germline CDR1 LGHNA, CDR2 YNFKEQ. V lost 1 base and J lost 5, with 14 bases in between. The CDR3 has 15 residues. The chain's CDR3 is CASSQASGFGETQYF. The CDR3 DNA reads as TGTGCCAGCAGCCAAGCCAGCGGATTCGGGGAGACCCAGTACTTC.

This clonotype showed up many times. This beta chain came through as a stray read in a library set up for alpha chains, and its size says little. This chain uses TRBV18 with TRBJ1-1; TRBD1 might be the D (5 bases). This CDR3 comprises 13 residues. The germline V gene encodes CDR1 KGHSH and CDR2 LQKENI. Deletions cut 2 bases from V and 1 base from J, with 5 bases between. The CDR3 coding sequence is TGTGCCAGCTCACCAGGACAGAACACTGAAGCTTTCTTT. Translated, it gives CASSPGQNTEAFF. Using reference TRBV18 and TRBJ1-1 for the parts outside the CDR3, the full variable domain is NAGVMQNPRHLVRRRGQEARLRCSPMKGHSHVYWYRQLPEEGLKFMVYLQKENIIDESGMPKERFSAEFPKEGPSILRIQQVVRGDSAAYFCASSPGQNTEAFFGQGTRLTVV.

By share, this clonotype ranks as medium-sized (0.01 to 0.1%). This beta chain came through as a stray read in a library set up for alpha chains, and its size says little. The chain employs TRBV29-1 and TRBJ2-3; D uncertain. This CDR3 region has 11 residues. Trimming left V 6 bases short and J 2 bases short, with 6 bases between. Germline V gene sequence: CDR1 SQVTM, CDR2 ANQGSEA. The CDR3 DNA follows: TGCAGCGTCCGGACCACAGATACGCAGTATTTT. Amino acids: CSVRTTDTQYF.

This clonotype qualifies as large (0.1 to 1%). This beta chain is a stray sequence in a library constructed for alpha chains; its clone size is not meaningful. The V and J genes are TRBV24-1 and TRBJ2-1; D uncertain. The germline V and J ends were trimmed by 5 bases and 10 bases, with 14 bases remaining between them. The germline V gene encodes CDR1 KGHDR and CDR2 SFDVKD. This CDR3 comprises 13 residues. The CDR3 loop reads CATSGPHLEEQFF. The CDR3 nucleotides read TGTGCCACCAGTGGGCCCCACCTTGAGGAGCAGTTCTTC.

By its share, this clonotype is medium-sized. This beta chain represents an off-target read in a library built for alpha chains; its size is of limited meaning. V is TRBV19 and J is TRBJ2-3; 10 positions agree with TRBD2. Germline values: CDR1 LNHDA, CDR2 SQIVND (reference sequence). CDR3 size: 17 residues. The V and J ends lost 7 bases and 4 bases, in that order; junction bases with no gene match: 14. CDR3 residues: CASTVQGSSGGADTQYF. In DNA, the CDR3 is TGTGCCAGTACGGTCCAGGGGTCCAGCGGGGGGGCAGATACGCAGTATTTT. The variable domain in full, completed from reference TRBV19 and TRBJ2-3, reads DGGITQSPKYLFRKEGQNVTLSCEQNLNHDAMYWYRQDPGQGLRLIYYSQIVNDFQKGDIAEGYSVSREKKESFPLTVTSAQKNPTAFYLCASTVQGSSGGADTQYFGPGTRLTVL.

By its share, this clonotype is medium-sized. In a library made to pick up alpha chains, this beta chain is a stray read with a size that means little. The V call is TRBV7-9, the J call TRBJ1-2, with D maybe TRBD1 (6 bases). The V end was cut by 10 bases, the J end by 4 bases, with 13 bases between. The CDR3 is made up of 12 amino acids. The germline V gene has CDR1 SEHNR and CDR2 FQNEAQ (reference sequence). This chain's CDR3 is CATPTGPYGYTF. As DNA, the CDR3 is TGTGCCACACCGACAGGTCCCTATGGCTACACCTTC.

By sample share, this clonotype is medium-sized. This beta chain represents an off-target read in a library built for alpha chains; its size is of limited meaning. The J gene is TRBJ2-7, the V gene TRBV20-1; D is perhaps TRBD1 (8 bases). This CDR3 is built from 17 residues. Per germline, CDR1 DFQATT and CDR2 SNEGSKA (reference sequence). Trimming pared 3 bases from V and 0 bases from J, leaving 21 bases between. The CDR3 sequence: CSARDEGGTGGSYEQYF. In DNA, the CDR3 is TGCAGTGCTAGGGACGAGGGGGGGACAGGTGGCTCCTACGAGCAGTACTTC.

This clonotype showed up just a few times. As an off-target read in a library built for alpha chains, this beta chain has a frequency of little significance. The genes are TRBV5-5 and TRBJ2-7, with 8 bases fitting TRBD1. V gave up 5 bases and J gave up 2 bases; unmatched junction bases: 6. CDR1 is SGHKS, CDR2 YYEKEE, per germline (reference sequence). This CDR3 has 14 amino acids. The CDR3: CASREPGGPYEQYF. As DNA, the CDR3 is TGTGCCAGCAGAGAGCCAGGGGGCCCCTACGAGCAGTACTTC.

This clonotype qualifies as medium-sized (0.01 to 0.1%). In a library made to pick up alpha chains, this beta chain is a stray read with a size that means little. The rearrangement links TRBV28 to TRBJ2-5; possibly TRBD2 for D (7 bases). Between the trimmed V and J ends, which lost 4 bases and 4 bases, there was a span of 13 bases. The CDR3 totals 14 residues. Germline CDR1 is MDHEN and CDR2 is SYDVKM. The DNA for the CDR3 is TGTGCCAGCAGTTCGTTAGGGGGGGCAGAGACCCAGTACTTC. Translating gives CASSSLGGAETQYF.

This clonotype rates as medium-sized. Because this beta chain is a stray read in a library intended to capture alpha chains, its abundance should not be given much weight. The V gene is TRBV2, the J gene TRBJ2-5, with a possible D match to TRBD2 (5 bases). CDR1 is SNHLY and CDR2 is FYNNEI in the germline V gene. V was pared by 10 bases and J by 3 bases, with 15 bases between. The CDR3 covers 13 residues. As DNA, the CDR3 is TGTGCCACCACTCCTTACGGGGAAGAGACCCAGTACTTC. Protein sequence: CATTPYGEETQYF.

Sample share makes this clonotype medium-sized. This beta chain turned up in a library designed for alpha chains; as an off-target read, its abundance says little. The chain couples TRBV3-1 to TRBJ1-1; possible D gene TRBD1, 6 bases. The length of the CDR3 is 15 residues. V was pared by 1 base and J by 4 bases, with 13 bases between. Germline CDR1 LGHDT, CDR2 YNNKEL (reference sequence). The CDR3 DNA is TGTGCCAGCAGCCAAGGAAGGGGAGGGGGCACTGAAGCTTTCTTT. Its translation: CASSQGRGGGTEAFF.

This clonotype is termed medium-sized. For a library built for alpha chains, this beta chain is a stray read; little rests on its size. CDR3 coding DNA: TGTGCCAGCAGCTTTATAGCGGACTACGAGCAGTACTTC. Translating it yields CASSFIADYEQYF. The rearrangement joins TRBV7-6 to TRBJ2-7; D might be TRBD2 (6 bases). The CDR3 runs 13 residues. Germline loops: CDR1 SGHVS, CDR2 FNYEAQ. Trimming stripped 3 bases from V and 3 bases from J, with 9 bases between.

Within the sample, this clonotype is medium-sized. This beta chain lies outside the target of a library built for alpha chains; its clone size means little. This rearrangement joins TRBV28 to TRBJ2-5; TRBD2 is a possible D gene (5 bases). Per germline, CDR1 MDHEN and CDR2 SYDVKM. Trimming removed 5 bases from V and 1 base from J, with 5 bases in between. The CDR3 covers 12 residues. The CDR3, as DNA: TGTGCCAGCAGTAGCGGCCAAGAGACCCAGTACTTC. Its protein product is CASSSGQETQYF.

Judged by abundance, this clonotype is medium-sized (0.01 to 0.1%). Since the library was made to target alpha chains, this beta chain is a stray read and its abundance is not meaningful. This chain links TRBV6-6 with TRBJ2-3, with 8 bases lining up with TRBD2. The germline gives CDR1 MNHNY, CDR2 SVGAGI (reference sequence). The V and J ends lost 6 bases and 1 base, in that order; junction bases with no gene match: 9. This CDR3 has 16 residues. In DNA form, the CDR3 reads TGTGCCAGCAGGGGACTAGGGCTCCTCCGCACAGATACGCAGTATTTT. It codes for CASRGLGLLRTDTQYF.

Sample share makes this clonotype medium-sized (0.01 to 0.1%). This beta chain turned up in a library designed for alpha chains; as an off-target read, its abundance says little. This chain joins TRBV2 and TRBJ2-7, with a possible D match to TRBD1 (5 bases). The CDR3 runs to 14 residues. Trimming shortened V by 7 bases and J by 2 bases, and 15 bases separated the two germline ends. Per germline, CDR1 SNHLY and CDR2 FYNNEI. DNA of the CDR3: TGTGCCAGCATAGCTATAGGGGCGCCCTACGAGCAGTACTTC. Encoded protein: CASIAIGAPYEQYF.

This clonotype was seen ten or more times. The library was designed around alpha chains, so this beta chain is a stray read whose abundance carries little weight. The V gene is TRBV7-2, the J gene TRBJ2-7; perhaps TRBD2 as D (5 bases). V gave up 5 bases and J gave up 6 bases, with 14 bases separating them. The CDR3 is 13 residues long. CDR1 is SGHTA, CDR2 FQGNSA, per germline. CDR3 sequence: CASSPWPGSEQYF. The CDR3 bases are TGTGCCAGCAGCCCGTGGCCGGGGAGCGAGCAGTACTTC.

This clonotype is deemed medium-sized. The size of this beta chain means little, since it is a stray read in a library made for alpha chains. This chain links TRBV3-1 with TRBJ2-7, with a possible D match to TRBD1 (6 bases). The CDR3 covers 14 residues. Per germline, CDR1 LGHDT and CDR2 YNNKEL (reference sequence). V lost 3 bases and J 2 bases, leaving 11 bases between the germline ends. CDR3 sequence reads: CASSHPGHTYEQYF. The CDR3 DNA is TGTGCCAGCAGCCACCCGGGACATACCTACGAGCAGTACTTC.

By share, this clonotype ranks as medium-sized. The library was built for alpha chains, so this beta chain is an off-target read and its size means little. The chain employs TRBV7-9 and TRBJ1-1, with 8 bases identical to TRBD1. V lost 5 bases to trimming and J lost 5 bases; unmatched junction nucleotides: 10. This CDR3 is built from 15 residues. Germline lookup yields CDR1 SEHNR and CDR2 FQNEAQ (reference sequence). This chain's CDR3 is CASSPTGGRGTEAFF. The CDR3 DNA follows: TGTGCCAGCAGCCCCACAGGGGGTAGGGGGACTGAAGCTTTCTTT.

By its share, this clonotype is medium-sized. Found in a library prepared for alpha chains, this beta chain is an off-target read, and its abundance has little meaning. V usage is TRBV14 and J usage is TRBJ2-1, with D perhaps matching TRBD1 (5 bases). The germline CDR1 and CDR2 sequences are SGHDN and FVKESK. The germline V and J ends were trimmed by 0 bases and 1 base, with 13 bases remaining between them. The CDR3 runs 17 residues. CDR3 amino acids: CASSQDLAGRSYNEQFF. The CDR3 DNA follows: TGTGCCAGCAGCCAAGATCTCGCAGGGCGGTCCTACAATGAGCAGTTCTTC.